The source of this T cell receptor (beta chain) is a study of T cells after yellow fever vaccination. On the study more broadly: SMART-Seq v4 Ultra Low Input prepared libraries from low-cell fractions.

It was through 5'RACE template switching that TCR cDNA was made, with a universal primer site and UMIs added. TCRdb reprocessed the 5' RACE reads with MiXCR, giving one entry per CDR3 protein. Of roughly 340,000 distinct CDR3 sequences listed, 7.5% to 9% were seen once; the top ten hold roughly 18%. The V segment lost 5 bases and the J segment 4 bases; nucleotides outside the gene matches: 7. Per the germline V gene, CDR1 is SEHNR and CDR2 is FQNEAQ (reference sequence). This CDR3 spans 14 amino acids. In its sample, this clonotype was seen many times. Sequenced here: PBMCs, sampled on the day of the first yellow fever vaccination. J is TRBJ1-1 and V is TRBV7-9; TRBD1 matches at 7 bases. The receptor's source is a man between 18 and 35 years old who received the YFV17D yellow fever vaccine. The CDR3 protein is CASSQGQLFTEAFF. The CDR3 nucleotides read TGTGCCAGCAGCCAGGGACAGCTCTTCACTGAAGCTTTCTTT.